This T cell receptor beta chain was sequenced for a study of blood T cell repertoires in COVID-19. As for the study in general: The United States, Italy and Spain supplied acute and convalescent COVID-19 samples. From T cells, B-cell-depleted T cells, or PBMCs came the material, which was cDNA or gDNA.

Authors' methods: Reference gene primer amplification gave estimated nucleated cell counts. Profiled with immunoSEQ multiplex PCR; TCRdb holds only in-frame clones, not every one. V, J and clone size are those of that table, while D and trimming were read from the DNA. The sample has hundreds of thousands of clones, 70% to 90% seen once; the top ten hold around 0.98%. Deletions cut 5 bases from V and 0 bases from J, with 8 bases between. The length of the CDR3 is 14 residues. The germline V gene encodes CDR1 KGHSH and CDR2 LQKENI. This TCR came from a man aged 35 to 55 with acute or convalescent COVID-19. The V gene is TRBV18, the J gene TRBJ1-3, with D possibly matching TRBD1 (6 bases). The sample consisted of peripheral blood. DNA for the CDR3: TGTGCCAGCTCATTGGACAGCTCTGGAAACACCATATATTTT. Translated, it gives CASSLDSSGNTIYF.